Below, 30 T cell receptor beta chains from the same sample are listed, as sequenced in a study of beta chain features in type 1 diabetes. Every isolated RNA sample was fully reverse transcribed, so sequencing captured expressed TCRB transcripts. Libraries were prepared by immunoSEQ multiplex PCR; TCRdb keeps only in-frame clonotypes and omits some of them. The sample contains almost 350,000 clones, 7.5% to 9% of which appear only once. Sequenced input: central memory CD4+ T cells from blood. All receptors derive from a woman between 18 and 29 years old in good health.

The V and J genes are TRBV7-2 and TRBJ2-1; 7 bases fit TRBD2. The trim removed 0 bases at V and 4 bases at J, leaving 3 bases unmatched. The germline V gene encodes CDR1 SGHTA and CDR2 FQGNSA. The CDR3 spans 15 residues. The CDR3 coding sequence is TGTGCCAGCAGCTTAGCCGTCGGGAGGTACAATGAGCAGTTCTTC. This gives the protein CASSLAVGRYNEQFF. Drawing the rest from reference TRBV7-2 and TRBJ2-1, the complete variable domain is GAGVSQSPSNKVTEKGKDVELRCDPISGHTALYWYRQSLGQGLEFLIYFQGNSAPDKSGLPSDRFSAERTGGSVSTLTIQRTQQEDSAVYLCASSLAVGRYNEQFFGPGTRLTVL.

V is TRBV28 and J is TRBJ2-3; possible D gene TRBD2, 5 bases. This CDR3 contains 15 residues. Trimming stripped 8 bases from V and 0 bases from J, with 15 bases between. CDR1 and CDR2 (germline): MDHEN, SYDVKM. CDR3: CASLSRGSSTDTQYF. CDR3 DNA sequence: TGTGCCAGCCTCTCACGCGGGTCTAGCACAGATACGCAGTATTTT.

The chain is built from TRBV6-5 and TRBJ2-3; D is uncertain. The CDR3 covers 12 residues. With 3 bases removed from V and 6 bases from J, the gap between germline ends came to 7 bases. Germline CDR1 MNHEY, CDR2 SVGAGI. CDR3 DNA sequence: TGTGCCAGCAGTTATGAAGGTGATACGCAGTATTTT. This sequence encodes CASSYEGDTQYF.

This clone has more than one count but fewer than ten. The chain links TRBV9 to TRBJ2-1; the D gene could be TRBD1 or TRBD2 (6 bases each). V gave up 3 bases and J gave up 4 bases, with 14 bases separating them. Germline loops: CDR1 SGDLS, CDR2 YYNGEE. This CDR3 comprises 15 residues. The CDR3 sequence is CASSELAGVYNEQFF. CDR3 bases: TGTGCCAGCAGCGAACTAGCAGGGGTTTACAATGAGCAGTTCTTC.

CDR3 DNA sequence: TGTGCCAGCAGTGCGGGAGGGCTCTACGAGCAGTACTTC. Protein: CASSAGGLYEQYF. The genes are TRBV28 and TRBJ2-7; the match to TRBD2 covers 9 bases. Germline loops: CDR1 MDHEN, CDR2 SYDVKM. Trimming took 5 bases from V and 3 from J; bases not matched to a gene: 2. The CDR3 has 13 residues.

The sample holds a few counts of this clone. The rearrangement uses TRBV5-1 and TRBJ2-2; 7 bases line up with TRBD1. The CDR3 runs to 17 residues. The V gene end was trimmed by 1 base and the J gene end by 3 bases; junction bases not matched to a gene: 9. Germline V CDR1 and CDR2: SGHRS, YFSETQ. The chain's CDR3 is CASSLLAPGQHTGELFF. The CDR3 nucleotides read TGCGCCAGCAGCTTGCTCGCACCGGGACAGCACACCGGGGAGCTGTTTTTT.

This clone was observed a few times. The rearrangement links TRBV4-2 to TRBJ2-1, with 13 bases lining up with TRBD2. Trimming cost V 5 bases and J 7 bases; bases outside gene matches: 8. Germline lookup yields CDR1 LGHNA and CDR2 YNFKEQ. There are 16 residues in the CDR3. The CDR3 region has the DNA TGTGCCAGCAGCGCCAGACTAGCGGGAGGCTATAATGAGCAGTTCTTC. It is translated as CASSARLAGGYNEQFF.

In its sample, this clone was seen many times. V gene TRBV14 combines with J gene TRBJ2-1, with 11 nucleotides matching TRBD2. The junction had 6 bases not matched to a gene; V was cut back by 1 base and J by 10 bases. In germline, CDR1 is SGHDN, CDR2 FVKESK. The CDR3 totals 15 residues. The DNA for the CDR3 is TGTGCCAGCAGCCAAGTTTGGGCTAGCGGGGGGGAGCAGTTCTTC. It translates to CASSQVWASGGEQFF. Variable domain in full (rest from reference TRBV14 and TRBJ2-1): EAGVTQFPSHSVIEKGQTVTLRCDPISGHDNLYWYRRVMGKEIKFLLHFVKESKQDESGMPNNRFLAERTGGTYSTLKVQPAELEDSGVYFCASSQVWASGGEQFFGPGTRLTVL.

The chain joins TRBV7-8 to TRBJ2-5, with TRBD1 identical over 9 bases. V shed 5 bases and J 5 bases; nucleotides not matched to a gene: 12. The CDR3 has 16 amino acids. Looked up from germline, CDR1 is SGHVS and CDR2 is FQNEAQ. CDR3 amino acids: CASSKRAGTGPETQYF. CDR3 DNA sequence: TGTGCCAGCAGCAAACGGGCGGGGACAGGGCCGGAGACCCAGTACTTC.

There are many counts of this clone. The chain has TRBV7-2 and TRBJ2-7, with 10 bases matching TRBD2. The junction had 20 bases not matched to a gene; V was cut back by 5 bases and J by 7 bases. The CDR3 length is 18 residues. From germline, CDR1 is SGHTA and CDR2 FQGNSA. This CDR3 is CASSQQSGSSGRAGEQYF. For the CDR3, the DNA is TGTGCCAGCAGCCAACAGTCGGGGTCGAGCGGGAGGGCTGGGGAGCAGTACTTC.

The chain employs TRBV2 and TRBJ2-7; D is unresolved. Trimming removed 2 bases from V and 5 bases from J, with 7 bases in between. The CDR3 runs 12 residues. Germline V gives CDR1 SNHLY, CDR2 FYNNEI. The CDR3 coding sequence is TGTGCCAGCAGTGAACAAACTAACGAGCAGTACTTC. Translated, it gives CASSEQTNEQYF.

This clone was recorded a few times. This chain connects TRBV25-1 to TRBJ2-7, with a tentative D call TRBD2 (6 bases). The germline CDR1 and CDR2 sequences are MGHDK and SYGVNS. This CDR3 comprises 16 residues. Trimming left V 4 bases short and J 3 bases short, with 19 bases between. The CDR3 nucleotides read TGTGCCAGCAGTGTATGGAAGCCTGAGGGACTCTACGAGCAGTACTTC. Amino acid sequence: CASSVWKPEGLYEQYF.

This rearrangement joins TRBV5-4 to TRBJ2-3, with TRBD2 matching 7 bases. The CDR3 is 16 residues long. Per the germline V gene, CDR1 is SGHNT and CDR2 is YYREEE (reference sequence). V shed 0 bases, J shed 3 bases, and the junction held 7 bases outside the gene matches. CDR3 amino acids: CASSLVISGPTDTQYF. As DNA, the CDR3 is TGTGCCAGCAGCTTGGTGATTAGCGGGCCTACAGATACGCAGTATTTT.

This clone turned up a few times. DNA for the CDR3: TGTGCCAGCAGGGGGACAGGGGCCGAGACCCAGTACTTC. Protein product: CASRGTGAETQYF. This chain connects TRBV2 to TRBJ2-5; TRBD1 aligns across 10 bases. The length of the CDR3 is 13 residues. V shed 6 bases and J 5 bases; nucleotides not matched to a gene: 3. Germline CDR1 reads SNHLY; CDR2 reads FYNNEI.

This clone was observed at least ten times. The chain links TRBV4-1 to TRBJ2-1; 9 bases are shared with TRBD1. The CDR3 has 15 residues. Germline values: CDR1 MGHRA, CDR2 YSYEKL. The V segment lost 4 bases and the J segment 9 bases; nucleotides outside the gene matches: 10. The DNA for the CDR3 is TGCGCCAGCAGCCTAGTCCCACAGGGGGCTTTTGAGCAGTTCTTC. Translated: CASSLVPQGAFEQFF.

This clone has a handful of counts. This chain uses TRBV15 with TRBJ2-5; D unclear. Per germline, CDR1 LNHNV and CDR2 YYDKDF (reference sequence). Trimming left V 3 bases short and J 0 bases short, with 11 bases between. The CDR3 runs 15 residues. The CDR3 region is CATSSLGFYQETQYF. DNA for the CDR3: TGTGCCACCAGCAGCCTAGGTTTCTACCAAGAGACCCAGTACTTC.

The sample holds a few counts of this clone. The V and J genes are TRBV10-1 and TRBJ2-7, with 9 bases aligning to TRBD1. The ends lost 3 bases at V and 2 bases at J; junction bases unmatched: 5. The CDR3 covers 15 residues. Germline V gives CDR1 WNHNN, CDR2 SYGVQD (reference sequence). The CDR3 region is CASSDPRDRAYEQYF. The CDR3 DNA follows: TGCGCCAGCAGTGATCCCCGGGACAGGGCCTACGAGCAGTACTTC.

This clone turned up a few times. The chain has TRBV11-2 and TRBJ1-1; D ambiguous. Between the trimmed V and J ends, which lost 5 bases and 7 bases, there was a span of 17 bases. The CDR3 contains 14 residues. The germline gives CDR1 SGHAT, CDR2 FQNNGV. The CDR3 reads CASSPISRSLEAFF. CDR3 in DNA: TGTGCCAGCAGCCCAATATCCCGCAGTCTTGAAGCTTTCTTT.

The chain uses TRBV29-1 and TRBJ2-1; D may be TRBD2 (5 bases). The CDR3 spans 13 residues. Germline V gives CDR1 SQVTM, CDR2 ANQGSEA. Trimming removed 8 bases at V and 0 bases at J, with 11 bases between. The CDR3 spells CSYGLSSYNEQFF. The DNA of the CDR3 is TGCAGCTATGGACTGAGCTCCTACAATGAGCAGTTCTTC.

This clone was counted many times. The genes are TRBV5-4 and TRBJ2-1; the D gene is possibly TRBD2 (6 bases). Per germline, CDR1 SGHNT and CDR2 YYREEE (reference sequence). The CDR3 has 15 residues. The germline V and J ends were trimmed by 3 bases and 5 bases, with 15 bases remaining between them. The CDR3 DNA is TGTGCCAGCAGCTCGGTGCGGGGTGATGACAATGAGCAGTTCTTC. Its translation: CASSSVRGDDNEQFF.

This clone has a handful of counts. This chain joins TRBV27 and TRBJ1-5; the D is unclear. This CDR3 is built from 13 residues. CDR1 is MNHEY and CDR2 is SMNVEV in the germline V gene (reference sequence). V was shortened by 2 bases and J by 6 bases, with 8 bases between the two germline ends. Here the CDR3 DNA reads TGTGCCAGCAGTTTAAGGGAGGGTCAGCCCCAGCATTTT. It specifies CASSLREGQPQHF.

This clone was counted between two and nine times. For the CDR3, the DNA is TGTGCCGCCGGGGCTATTCGTCTTCCTGGCTATGGCTACACCTTC. It is translated as CAAGAIRLPGYGYTF. The chain is built from TRBV2 and TRBJ1-2; a weak D match, TRBD1 (5 bases). V gave up 11 bases and J gave up 4 bases, with 23 bases separating them. The CDR3 contains 15 residues. Germline V lookup: CDR1 SNHLY, CDR2 FYNNEI.

This clone was seen more than once but under ten times. The V and J genes are TRBV11-2 and TRBJ1-1; D gene uncertain. V lost 5 bases, J lost 4 bases, and 14 bases lay in between. Germline CDR1 is SGHAT and CDR2 is FQNNGV. The CDR3 extends over 14 amino acids. CDR3 DNA: TGTGCCAGCAGCCTAGGTTCTGCTAGCACTGAAGCTTTCTTT. Protein: CASSLGSASTEAFF.

The rearrangement links TRBV5-1 to TRBJ2-5; the D gene could be TRBD1 or TRBD2 (5 bases each). The CDR3 has 18 amino acids. The germline V gene encodes CDR1 SGHRS and CDR2 YFSETQ. Trimming pared 3 bases from V and 5 bases from J, leaving 26 bases between. The DNA of the CDR3 is TGCGCCAGCAGCTCCTCACCGACCGGGACGCCTAAGGGGGAGACCCAGTACTTC. Residues: CASSSSPTGTPKGETQYF.

This clone was observed at least ten times. The chain employs TRBV7-2 and TRBJ2-7; a weak D match, TRBD2 (6 bases). With 5 bases removed from V and 0 bases from J, the gap between germline ends came to 14 bases. CDR1 and CDR2 (germline): SGHTA, FQGNSA. The CDR3 runs 15 residues. Here the CDR3 reads CASSPSGRSSYEQYF. Here the CDR3 DNA reads TGTGCCAGCAGCCCTTCGGGGAGGAGCTCCTACGAGCAGTACTTC.

The chain uses TRBV28 and TRBJ2-3; maybe TRBD2 (7 bases). The CDR3 extends over 16 amino acids. Germline-derived CDR1 and CDR2 are MDHEN and SYDVKM. Trimming shortened V by 3 bases and J by 4 bases, and 17 bases separated the two germline ends. The CDR3 region has the DNA TGTGCCAGCAGTTTCTTGGGGGCTAGCGGAGCAGATACGCAGTATTTT. As protein: CASSFLGASGADTQYF.

This clone has only a few counts. The J gene is TRBJ2-1, the V gene TRBV2, with 8 bases lining up with TRBD2. The CDR3 is 15 residues long. The germline V gene has CDR1 SNHLY and CDR2 FYNNEI. The J segment lost 4 bases and the V segment lost 2 bases, leaving 4 bases of the junction unmatched. The CDR3 here is CASSEREGGYNEQFF. Written as DNA, the CDR3 is TGTGCCAGCAGTGAACGGGAGGGCGGGTACAATGAGCAGTTCTTC.

This chain links TRBV29-1 with TRBJ2-7; 7 positions agree with TRBD1. This CDR3 region has 14 residues. Trimming cost V 6 bases and J 0 bases; bases outside gene matches: 8. The germline V gene encodes CDR1 SQVTM and CDR2 ANQGSEA. The CDR3 DNA reads as TGCAGCGTAGGCCGGGACAGCGACTCCTACGAGCAGTACTTC. Its protein product is CSVGRDSDSYEQYF.

This clone has more than one count but fewer than ten. The chain is built from TRBV20-1 and TRBJ2-1; possibly TRBD2 for D (5 bases). The CDR3 has 11 amino acids. Germline V gene lookup returns CDR1 DFQATT and CDR2 SNEGSKA (reference sequence). The V gene lost 5 bases and the J gene lost 8 bases, with 10 bases spanning the gap. The CDR3 bases are TGCAGTGCTGCGGGCTCTGATGAGCAGTTCTTC. This gives the protein CSAAGSDEQFF.

For the CDR3, the DNA is TGTGCCAGCAGTGAAGTCGGAAAGACCCAGTACTTC. The encoded protein is CASSEVGKTQYF. This chain links TRBV25-1 with TRBJ2-5, with D unclear. The germline CDR1 and CDR2 sequences are MGHDK and SYGVNS. The CDR3 spans 12 residues. Between the trimmed V and J ends, which lost 2 bases and 6 bases, there was a span of 7 bases.